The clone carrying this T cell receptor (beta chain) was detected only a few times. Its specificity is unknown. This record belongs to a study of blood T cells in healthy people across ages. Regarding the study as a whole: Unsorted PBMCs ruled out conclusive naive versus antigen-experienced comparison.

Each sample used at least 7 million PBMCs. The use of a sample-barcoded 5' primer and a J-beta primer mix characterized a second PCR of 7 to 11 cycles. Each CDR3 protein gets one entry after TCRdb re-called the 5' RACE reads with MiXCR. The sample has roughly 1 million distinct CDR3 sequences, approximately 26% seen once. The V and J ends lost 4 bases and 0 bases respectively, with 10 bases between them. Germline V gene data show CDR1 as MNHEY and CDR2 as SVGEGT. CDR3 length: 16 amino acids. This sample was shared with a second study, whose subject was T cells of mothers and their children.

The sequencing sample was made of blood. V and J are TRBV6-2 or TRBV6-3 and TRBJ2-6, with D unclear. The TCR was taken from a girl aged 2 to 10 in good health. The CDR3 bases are TGTGCCAGCAGTTCTGGCTTGGGCTCTGGGGCCAACGTCCTGACTTTC. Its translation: CASSSGLGSGANVLTF.